Below are 5 T cell receptor beta chains sequenced from a single sample in a study of T cell changes during pregnancy in multiple sclerosis. Libraries were prepared by immunoSEQ multiplex PCR; TCRdb keeps only in-frame clonotypes and omits some of them. The sample consists of tens of thousands of clones, about 95% of them appearing once. The material was peripheral blood, obtained in the third trimester of pregnancy. The receptors originated from a female donor with multiple sclerosis, enrolled in a pregnancy study.

The CDR3 sequence is CASSQWTGNTGELFF. The CDR3 DNA is TGTGCCAGCAGCCAATGGACAGGGAACACCGGGGAGCTGTTTTTT. The gene calls are TRBV5-4 and TRBJ2-2; TRBD1 matches at 7 bases. After removal of 4 bases from V and 1 base from J, the junction contained 4 bases not matched to a gene. CDR1 is SGHNT, CDR2 YYREEE, per germline (reference sequence). The CDR3 is 15 amino acids.

The chain combines TRBV5-6 with TRBJ2-3; TRBD2 might be the D (5 bases). V was pared by 0 bases and J by 5 bases, with 7 bases between. Germline CDR1 is SGHDT and CDR2 is YYEEEE. CDR3 length: 13 residues. CDR3 coding DNA: TGTGCCAGCAGCTTGGGAGGGTTAGATACGCAGTATTTT. Translating gives CASSLGGLDTQYF. Full variable domain (remainder filled in from reference TRBV5-6 and TRBJ2-3): DAGVTQSPTHLIKTRGQQVTLRCSPKSGHDTVSWYQQALGQGPQFIFQYYEEEERQRGNFPDRFSGHQFPNYSSELNVNALLLGDSALYLCASSLGGLDTQYFGPGTRLTVL.

The CDR3 DNA is TGTGCCAGCAGTTACCGGGGGGGGATCACTGAAGCTTTCTTT. Amino acid sequence: CASSYRGGITEAFF. The chain is built from TRBV6-5 and TRBJ1-1; D might be TRBD1 (5 bases). The V end lost 2 bases, the J end lost 4 bases, and 11 bases lay between the germline ends. This CDR3 has 14 residues. Germline V lookup: CDR1 MNHEY, CDR2 SVGAGI.

The chain links TRBV7-8 to TRBJ1-1; 9 nucleotides align to TRBD1. The junction had 14 bases not matched to a gene; V was cut back by 0 bases and J by 6 bases. Per the germline V gene, CDR1 is SGHVS and CDR2 is FQNEAQ. CDR3 length equals 18 residues. CDR3 in DNA: TGTGCCAGCAGCTTAGCGAGGACCCCAGACAGGGGGAATTCTGAAGCTTTCTTT. It translates to CASSLARTPDRGNSEAFF.

This chain joins TRBV11-2 and TRBJ2-3; TRBD1 aligns across 10 bases. Germline CDR1 reads SGHAT; CDR2 reads FQNNGV. V was clipped by 4 bases and J by 8 bases; unmatched bases: 9. The CDR3 contains 15 residues. The CDR3 sequence: CASSSRDRGPGTQYF. The CDR3 DNA reads TGTGCCAGCAGCTCCCGGGACAGGGGACCGGGTACGCAGTATTTT.